This TCR beta chain was captured by sequencing in a study of OX40 agonist ivuxolimab in advanced cancers. About the research overall: Every 2 weeks, patients received ivuxolimab intravenously, dosed at 0.01 to 10 mg/kg. Dose-escalation patients' cancers were hepatocellular carcinoma, melanoma, renal cell or head and neck cancer. Two patients with cutaneous melanoma and one with hepatocellular carcinoma, three in total, showed partial responses.

Baseline, cycle 4 day 1, and cycle 7 day 1 were the blood sampling points. Assay: immunoSEQ multiplex PCR; the TCRdb copy retains only in-frame clones and omits some. The table includes approximately 92,000 clones, approximately 94% detected once. This material consisted of CD4+ or CD8+ T cells sorted from blood, taken in a trial of the OX40 agonist ivuxolimab. This receptor was identified in an adult with an advanced solid tumor such as melanoma, head and neck, liver or kidney cancer.

The CDR3 is CASSLGRLAGNEQFF. In nucleotides, the CDR3 is TGTGCCAGCAGCCTGGGGCGGCTAGCGGGTAATGAGCAGTTCTTC. This chain connects TRBV11-2 to TRBJ2-1; 8 nucleotides align to TRBD2. Germline V gives CDR1 SGHAT, CDR2 FQNNGV. The CDR3 is made up of 15 amino acids. J lost 7 bases, V lost 5 bases, and 10 bases had no gene match.